A single sample gave rise to the 30 T cell receptor beta chains below, sequenced in a study of T cells after posttransplantation cyclophosphamide. Sequencing used immunoSEQ multiplex PCR; TCRdb keeps in-frame clones, though not all of them. There are about 5,700 clones in the sample, none observed a single time. Busulfan-fludarabine conditioning, marrow transplant, and cyclophosphamide on days +3 and +4 were administered. The source was PBMCs, collected after allogeneic stem cell transplant with posttransplant cyclophosphamide. Every receptor here comes from a male patient between 60 and 69 years old who received an allogeneic stem cell transplant from a related donor, was CMV-positive, and had no GVHD. The graft donor may have contributed some T cells.

The table lists this clone with many counts. The J gene is TRBJ1-1, the V gene TRBV2; 7 bases are shared with TRBD1. With V trimmed by 7 bases and J by 4 bases, 9 bases remained unmatched. Germline-derived CDR1 and CDR2 are SNHLY and FYNNEI. CDR3 size: 14 residues. This CDR3 is CASIGGWVATEAFF. CDR3 coding DNA: TGTGCCAGCATAGGGGGCTGGGTGGCCACTGAAGCTTTCTTT.

This clone was observed many times. The chain recombines TRBV7-3 with TRBJ1-1; D not certain. V was pared by 2 bases and J by 0 bases, with 10 bases between. Germline values: CDR1 SGHTA, CDR2 FQGTGA. This CDR3 has 15 amino acids. CDR3 DNA sequence: TGTGCCAGCAGCTTAGAGGGCGGGATGAACACTGAAGCTTTCTTT. This sequence encodes CASSLEGGMNTEAFF.

Many counts were recorded for this clone. This chain uses TRBV29-1 with TRBJ1-2; no clear D gene. The V gene's germline CDR1 is SQVTM and CDR2 ANQGSEA. This CDR3 comprises 14 residues. Trimming removed 2 bases at V and 0 bases at J, with 10 bases between. CDR3 nucleotides: TGCAGCGTTGAATGGGCAGTACCTAACTATGGCTACACCTTC. The encoded protein is CSVEWAVPNYGYTF.

This clone showed up many times. This rearrangement joins TRBV11-3 to TRBJ1-3; a possible D gene is TRBD1 (6 bases). Per the germline V gene, CDR1 is SGHNT and CDR2 is YENEEA. Trimming took off 5 bases at V and 4 bases at J, with 15 bases between the two ends. CDR3 length: 15 amino acids. In DNA form, the CDR3 reads TGTGCCAGCAGCCGTTCGGGACAAGGAGGAAACACCATATATTTT. Amino acids: CASSRSGQGGNTIYF. Complete variable domain (other parts from reference TRBV11-3 and TRBJ1-3): EAGVVQSPRYKIIEKKQPVAFWCNPISGHNTLYWYLQNLGQGPELLIRYENEEAVDDSQLPKDRFSAERLKGVDSTLKIQPAELGDSAVYLCASSRSGQGGNTIYFGEGSWLTVV.

This clone was observed many times. The chain couples TRBV30 to TRBJ1-5; D gene uncertain. The V and J ends lost 2 bases and 4 bases respectively, with 9 bases between them. Germline V lookup: CDR1 GTSNPN, CDR2 SVGIG (reference sequence). This CDR3 is 13 amino acids long. The CDR3 DNA reads as TGTGCCTGGAGTTATTCGGGAAATCAGCCCCAGCATTTT. Encoded protein: CAWSYSGNQPQHF.

The chain is built from TRBV27 and TRBJ1-5; 10 bases map to TRBD1. The CDR3 has 14 amino acids. The germline V gene has CDR1 MNHEY and CDR2 SMNVEV (reference sequence). With 8 bases clipped from V and 6 bases from J, the junction kept 7 bases outside the gene matches. The DNA of the CDR3 is TGTGCCAGCGCGACCGACAGGGGGCGTCAGCCCCAGCATTTT. Its protein is CASATDRGRQPQHF.

Note on this clone: A far larger clone is a single base away, which makes a read error likely. The chain employs TRBV9 and TRBJ2-5; 8 nucleotides line up with TRBD2. CDR3 length equals 15 residues. The V and J ends lost 1 base and 3 bases, in that order; junction bases with no gene match: 5. Germline V gives CDR1 SGDLS, CDR2 YYNGEE. The CDR3 here is CASSVLSGGKETQYF. As DNA, the CDR3 is TGTGCCAGCAGCGTACTCAGCGGGGGCAAAGAGACCCAGTACTTC.

This clone was counted at least ten times. The rearrangement uses TRBV28 and TRBJ1-5; the D is unclear. V dropped 4 bases and J dropped 9 bases, with 10 bases sitting between them. The CDR3 contains 12 residues. CDR1 and CDR2 from the germline V gene are MDHEN and SYDVKM. Here the CDR3 reads CASSSLRGPQHF. The CDR3 coding sequence is TGTGCCAGCAGTTCCCTCCGAGGGCCCCAGCATTTT.

The V and J genes are TRBV15 and TRBJ2-7; TRBD1 might be the D (5 bases). Germline V gene sequence: CDR1 LNHNV, CDR2 YYDKDF (reference sequence). CDR3 size: 13 residues. Trimming pared 3 bases from V and 4 bases from J, leaving 10 bases between. CDR3 sequence: CATSSTGGYEQYF. The CDR3 region has the DNA TGTGCCACCAGCAGCACAGGTGGGTACGAGCAGTACTTC.

The V gene is TRBV25-1, the J gene TRBJ1-4, with 8 bases aligning to TRBD1. Germline CDR1 and CDR2: MGHDK and SYGVNS. The CDR3 totals 14 residues. J gave up 8 bases and V 3 bases, and 5 bases lay outside the gene matches. The CDR3 here is CASSETGAGEKLFF. For the CDR3, the DNA is TGTGCCAGCAGTGAGACAGGGGCGGGAGAAAAACTGTTTTTT.

This clone is classed as medium-sized. The rearrangement joins TRBV19 to TRBJ1-1; 7 bases are a match to TRBD1. Unmatched junction bases numbered 6, after V lost 5 bases and J lost 3 bases. In germline, CDR1 is LNHDA, CDR2 SQIVND (reference sequence). The CDR3 totals 14 residues. CDR3 DNA sequence: TGTGCCAGTAGTGGCGTCAGGGGGGACACTGAAGCTTTCTTT. It encodes CASSGVRGDTEAFF.

The table lists this clone with many counts. The V call is TRBV5-6, the J call TRBJ2-1; 8 nucleotides match TRBD1. CDR3 length: 16 residues. Trimming cost V 4 bases and J 7 bases; bases outside gene matches: 13. Germline V CDR1 and CDR2: SGHDT, YYEEEE. CDR3 in amino acids: CASSSRQGALGNEQFF. CDR3 coding DNA: TGTGCCAGCAGCAGCCGGCAGGGGGCTTTAGGGAATGAGCAGTTCTTC.

The V and J genes are TRBV28 and TRBJ1-2; D perhaps matches TRBD1 (5 bases). Germline V lookup: CDR1 MDHEN, CDR2 SYDVKM. The CDR3 covers 16 residues. Trimming stripped 1 base from V and 4 bases from J, with 16 bases between. CDR3 nucleotide sequence: TGTGCCAGCAGTTTATCCCGGGCGGGGGTTGTCTATGGCTACACCTTC. The encoded protein is CASSLSRAGVVYGYTF.

This clone was detected only a few times. The chain couples TRBV5-1 to TRBJ2-3; 10 bases line up with TRBD2. Germline lookup yields CDR1 SGHRS and CDR2 YFSETQ. This CDR3 region has 16 residues. With 7 bases clipped from V and 1 base from J, the junction kept 9 bases outside the gene matches. The CDR3 reads CASSSGGASGTDTQYF. CDR3 sequence (DNA): TGCGCCAGCTCGAGCGGGGGGGCCTCGGGCACAGATACGCAGTATTTT.

This clone was seen a few times. V gene TRBV4-2 combines with J gene TRBJ1-2, with a weak D call TRBD1 (5 bases). V lost 4 bases to trimming and J lost 8 bases, with 17 bases between them. CDR1 is LGHNA, CDR2 YNFKEQ, per germline. This CDR3 has 14 amino acids. CDR3 nucleotides: TGTGCCAGCAGCCTAGAGGGGACTCTCGAAGGCTACACCTTC. Translating it yields CASSLEGTLEGYTF.

This clone turned up a few times. This chain joins TRBV15 and TRBJ1-4; D is ambiguous. With 0 bases removed from V and 5 bases from J, the gap between germline ends came to 4 bases. The CDR3 spans 13 residues. Germline V CDR1 and CDR2: LNHNV, YYDKDF (reference sequence). The CDR3 is CATSRDSNEKLFF. CDR3 DNA sequence: TGTGCCACCAGCAGAGATTCGAATGAAAAACTGTTTTTT.

The sample holds many counts of this clone. The chain is built from TRBV6-5 and TRBJ1-2; no definite D call. CDR3 length: 14 amino acids. The V gene's germline CDR1 is MNHEY and CDR2 SVGAGI. Between the trimmed V and J ends, which lost 5 bases and 2 bases, there was a span of 12 bases. CDR3 sequence (DNA): TGTGCCAGCAGTGTAGGAGGGATCAACTATGGCTACACCTTC. This gives the protein CASSVGGINYGYTF.

This clone appeared many times. The chain combines TRBV15 with TRBJ1-2, with D hard to call. The CDR3 sequence is 15 residues long. Germline loops: CDR1 LNHNV, CDR2 YYDKDF (reference sequence). The V gene lost 2 bases and the J gene lost 4 bases, with 14 bases spanning the gap. In DNA form, the CDR3 reads TGTGCCACCAGCAGACCGGGAGAGTACGTCTATGGCTACACCTTC. Translating gives CATSRPGEYVYGYTF.

There are many counts of this clone. The chain has TRBV15 and TRBJ1-4, with TRBD1 matching over 8 bases. Germline CDR1 and CDR2: LNHNV and YYDKDF (reference sequence). The ends lost 7 bases at V and 7 bases at J; junction bases unmatched: 8. The CDR3 loop spans 14 amino acids. The CDR3 region has the DNA TGTGCCACCACTTCGACAGGGGAGGTTGAAAAACTGTTTTTT. This codes for CATTSTGEVEKLFF.

The rearrangement links TRBV6-5 to TRBJ2-3, with 7 bases lining up with TRBD1. CDR1 and CDR2 (germline): MNHEY, SVGAGI. The junction had 6 bases not matched to a gene; V was cut back by 6 bases and J by 3 bases. The CDR3 length is 14 residues. CDR3 sequence (DNA): TGTGCCAGCAGCTTAGGACAGGCGACAGATACGCAGTATTTT. This codes for CASSLGQATDTQYF.

The chain recombines TRBV5-1 with TRBJ1-4; TRBD1 matches at 7 bases. There are 14 residues in the CDR3. V lost 5 bases to trimming and J lost 7 bases; unmatched junction nucleotides: 8. CDR1 is SGHRS, CDR2 YFSETQ, per germline. CDR3 nucleotides: TGCGCCAGCAGTTCCCAGGGGGGCGGTGAAAAACTGTTTTTT. The encoded protein is CASSSQGGGEKLFF.

This clone was observed at least ten times. This rearrangement joins TRBV7-9 to TRBJ2-7, with TRBD1 matching over 10 bases. The V and J ends lost 5 bases and 5 bases, in that order; junction bases with no gene match: 6. The germline gives CDR1 SEHNR, CDR2 FQNEAQ (reference sequence). CDR3 length: 14 amino acids. In DNA form, the CDR3 reads TGTGCCAGCAGCCAGACAGGGGGCGCGAACGAGCAGTACTTC. This codes for CASSQTGGANEQYF.

This chain joins TRBV15 and TRBJ2-2, with D perhaps TRBD2 (6 bases). Germline V gene data show CDR1 as LNHNV and CDR2 as YYDKDF (reference sequence). The CDR3 has 15 residues. Trimming pared 3 bases from V and 1 base from J, leaving 9 bases between. The CDR3 coding sequence is TGTGCCACCAGCAGGGGCGGGATGAACACCGGGGAGCTGTTTTTT. Protein sequence: CATSRGGMNTGELFF.

The chain has TRBV15 and TRBJ2-5, with TRBD1 matching over 9 bases. The end of the DNA fits TRBJ2-7 better, so the J call may be wrong. CDR1 is LNHNV, CDR2 YYDKDF, per germline (reference sequence). The CDR3 is 14 residues long. CDR3 sequence reads: CATRPGQGEHEQYF. For the CDR3, the DNA is TGTGCCACGAGACCGGGACAGGGTGAACACGAGCAGTACTTC.

This chain joins TRBV4-1 and TRBJ2-5; D possibly corresponds to TRBD2 (5 bases). CDR3 size: 14 residues. Trimming took 4 bases from V and 5 from J, leaving 14 bases between them. The germline V gene has CDR1 MGHRA and CDR2 YSYEKL. CDR3: CASSPKRTSETQYF. CDR3 DNA: TGCGCCAGCAGCCCCAAGCGGACTTCGGAGACCCAGTACTTC.

This clone was seen at least ten times. The chain recombines TRBV10-1 with TRBJ2-7, with D tentatively TRBD2 (6 bases). The CDR3 length is 13 residues. Between the trimmed V and J ends, which lost 3 bases and 6 bases, there was a span of 12 bases. Per germline, CDR1 WNHNN and CDR2 SYGVQD (reference sequence). The CDR3 reads CASSDSPEGEQYF. CDR3 coding DNA: TGCGCCAGCAGTGATAGTCCGGAGGGCGAGCAGTACTTC.

This clone occurred many times. The chain couples TRBV25-1 to TRBJ2-3; 12 bases match TRBD2. Trimming took 4 bases from V and 6 from J; bases not matched to a gene: 8. Germline V gene lookup returns CDR1 MGHDK and CDR2 SYGVNS. The CDR3 is 16 residues long. The CDR3 loop reads CASSASTSGGLDTQYF. In nucleotides, the CDR3 is TGTGCCAGCAGTGCCTCGACTAGCGGGGGTCTGGATACGCAGTATTTT.

This clone was seen ten or more times. This rearrangement joins TRBV5-5 to TRBJ2-5; 8 nucleotides match TRBD2. Trimming removed 1 base from V and 1 base from J; junction bases left unmatched: 6. The CDR3 has 16 residues. CDR1 is SGHKS, CDR2 YYEKEE, per germline (reference sequence). The CDR3 nucleotides read TGTGCCAGCAGCTTGCTGGGTAGCGGGGTCCAAGAGACCCAGTACTTC. Amino acids: CASSLLGSGVQETQYF.

The chain has TRBV5-1 and TRBJ1-6; D possibly corresponds to TRBD1 (5 bases). The CDR3 has 17 residues. V gave up 0 bases and J gave up 2 bases, with 12 bases separating them. Per the germline V gene, CDR1 is SGHRS and CDR2 is YFSETQ. CDR3 bases: TGCGCCAGCAGCTTGGCGGACACCATCCCCTATAATTCACCCCTCCACTTT. Protein sequence: CASSLADTIPYNSPLHF.

This clone qualifies as medium-sized. J is TRBJ2-1 and V is TRBV5-4, with 12 bases lining up with TRBD1. After removal of 0 bases from V and 5 bases from J, the junction contained 3 bases not matched to a gene. Germline V gives CDR1 SGHNT, CDR2 YYREEE (reference sequence). The CDR3 contains 16 residues. This CDR3 is CASSLVGQGANNEQFF. CDR3 sequence (DNA): TGTGCCAGCAGCTTGGTGGGACAGGGGGCTAACAATGAGCAGTTCTTC.